This T cell receptor beta chain originates from a study of long-term antiretroviral therapy in people with HIV. About this clone: What it binds is unknown.

Study-level points and caveats: Diversity measured after ART increased yet remained under transplant donor controls.

J was trimmed by 6 bases and V by 4 bases; bases with no gene match: 6. The CDR3 runs 15 residues. Germline V gene sequence: CDR1 SEHNR, CDR2 FQNEAQ (reference sequence). The run of the v3.0 immunoSEQ assay was at survey level. Sequencing had a target that covered about 40,000-50,000 T-cell genomes per sample. Some clones are missing from TCRdb's copy, which holds only in-frame ones; the method was immunoSEQ multiplex PCR. The sample lists about 23,000 clones; approximately 85% were seen once. This chain uses TRBV7-9 with TRBJ1-4; 9 bases are a match to TRBD1. The sample was unsorted PBMCs, taken 1.5 years after starting antiretroviral therapy. The receptor's source is a man aged 25 to 40 with HIV. The CDR3 is CASSSGTGSDEKLFF. The DNA of the CDR3 is TGTGCCAGCAGCTCCGGGACAGGGTCGGATGAAAAACTGTTTTTT. Supplemented by reference TRBV7-9 and TRBJ1-4, the full variable domain reads DTGVSQNPRHKITKRGQNVTFRCDPISEHNRLYWYRQTLGQGPEFLTYFQNEAQLEKSRLLSDRFSAERPKGSFSTLEIQRTEQGDSAMYLCASSSGTGSDEKLFFGSGTQLSVL.